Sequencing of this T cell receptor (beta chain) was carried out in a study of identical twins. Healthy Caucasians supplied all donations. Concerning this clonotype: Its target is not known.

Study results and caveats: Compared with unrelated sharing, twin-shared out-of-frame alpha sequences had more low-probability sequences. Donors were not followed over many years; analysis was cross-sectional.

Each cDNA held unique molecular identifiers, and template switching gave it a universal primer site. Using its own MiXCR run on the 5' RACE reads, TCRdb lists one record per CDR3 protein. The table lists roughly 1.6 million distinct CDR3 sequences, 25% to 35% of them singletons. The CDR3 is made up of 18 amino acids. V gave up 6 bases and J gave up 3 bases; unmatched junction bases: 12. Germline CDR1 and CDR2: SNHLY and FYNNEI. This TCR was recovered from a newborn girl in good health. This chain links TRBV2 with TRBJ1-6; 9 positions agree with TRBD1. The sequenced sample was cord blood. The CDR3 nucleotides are TGTGCCAGCAGCCCCGGGACAGGGAACTCTTACTATAATTCACCCCTCCACTTT. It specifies CASSPGTGNSYYNSPLHF.